This T cell receptor (beta chain) was identified during a study of cytomegalovirus exposure and HLA in healthy donors. Broader study findings: Analysis was carried out at a later point, and it linked a missense DCLRE1C variant to TCR beta V- and J-gene trimming. The authors later found HLA-associated TCR beta chains more clonally expanded than equally common others. A later analysis showed TCR association rates differing by HLA locus, peaking at DRB1 and lowest at HLA-C. In vitro data verified a few CMV-associated chains as specific for CMV antigens.

In the case of this clone: Antigen unknown.

Germline CDR1 is LGHNA and CDR2 is YSLEER. Trimming left V 0 bases short and J 3 bases short, with 11 bases between. The CDR3 has 15 residues. Primers included in the PCR were 60 Vbeta and 13 Jbeta primers. Clones were read by immunoSEQ multiplex PCR, and TCRdb kept only the in-frame ones, dropping some. The data contain about 180,000 clones, 65% to 85% of them singletons. The V and J genes are TRBV4-3 and TRBJ1-2, with D maybe TRBD1 (6 bases). What was sequenced was PBMCs. This TCR came from a male donor in good health and CMV-seronegative. The CDR3 region has the DNA TGCGCCAGCAGCCAAGATCCGAGGACAGACTATGGCTACACCTTC. This gives the protein CASSQDPRTDYGYTF.